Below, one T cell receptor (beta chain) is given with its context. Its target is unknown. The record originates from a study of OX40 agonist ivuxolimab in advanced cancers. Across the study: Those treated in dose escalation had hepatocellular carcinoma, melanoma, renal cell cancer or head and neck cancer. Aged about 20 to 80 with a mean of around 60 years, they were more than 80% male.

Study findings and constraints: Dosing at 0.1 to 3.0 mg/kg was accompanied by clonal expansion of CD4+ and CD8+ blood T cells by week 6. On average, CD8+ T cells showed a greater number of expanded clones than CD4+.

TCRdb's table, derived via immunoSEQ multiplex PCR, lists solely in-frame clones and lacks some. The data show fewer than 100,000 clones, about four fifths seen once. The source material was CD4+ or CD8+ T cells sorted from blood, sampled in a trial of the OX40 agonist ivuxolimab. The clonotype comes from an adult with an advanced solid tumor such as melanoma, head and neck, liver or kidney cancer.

The CDR3 coding sequence is TGTGCCAGCAGTGGCGGACTAACCCTGGGTTCTCGTGAGCAGTTCTTC. Residues: CASSGGLTLGSREQFF. This chain uses TRBV6-1 with TRBJ2-1; D may be TRBD2 (6 bases). This CDR3 comprises 16 residues. The ends were cut back, 4 bases at V and 9 bases at J, with 22 bases in the middle. Germline V CDR1 and CDR2: MNHNS, SASEGT.